One sample yielded the 28 T cell receptor beta chains listed below, sequenced in a study of identical twins. TCRdb itself ran the 5' RACE reads through MiXCR, one entry per CDR3 protein. This table holds fewer than 900,000 distinct CDR3 sequences, 21% found once. The same specimen was also included in a second study, on T cells expressing NK-cell markers.

The sequenced sample consisted of PBMCs. These receptors all stem from a woman aged 18 to 35 in good health.

This chain joins TRBV11-2 and TRBJ2-2, with 11 bases aligning to TRBD2. V shed 5 bases, J shed 2 bases, and the junction held 13 bases outside the gene matches. CDR3 length: 19 amino acids. The V gene's germline CDR1 is SGHAT and CDR2 FQNNGV. CDR3 in amino acids: CASSTGLMGLAVNTGELFF. The DNA of the CDR3 is TGTGCCAGCAGCACGGGACTGATGGGACTAGCGGTTAACACCGGGGAGCTGTTTTTT. The variable domain in full, completed from reference TRBV11-2 and TRBJ2-2, reads EAGVAQSPRYKIIEKRQSVAFWCNPISGHATLYWYQQILGQGPKLLIQFQNNGVVDDSQLPKDRFSAERLKGVDSTLKIQPAKLEDSAVYLCASSTGLMGLAVNTGELFFGEGSRLTVL.

V and J are TRBV5-5 and TRBJ1-1; a possible D gene is TRBD1 (5 bases). V dropped 7 bases and J dropped 4 bases, with 14 bases sitting between them. The CDR3 sequence is 13 residues long. Looked up from germline, CDR1 is SGHKS and CDR2 is YYEKEE (reference sequence). CDR3 residues: CASDLAGGTEAFF. CDR3 nucleotide sequence: TGTGCCAGCGACCTTGCGGGGGGCACTGAAGCTTTCTTT.

This clonotype was seen only a few times. The genes are TRBV3-1 and TRBJ2-5; 7 bases fit TRBD1. The germline CDR1 and CDR2 sequences are LGHDT and YNNKEL (reference sequence). This CDR3 contains 13 residues. Trimming took 10 bases from V and 5 from J; bases not matched to a gene: 10. CDR3 in DNA: TGTGCCACTAAGGGGACGGGACAGGAGACCCAGTACTTC. Translating it yields CATKGTGQETQYF.

The V and J genes are TRBV20-1 and TRBJ2-7, with a tentative D call TRBD2 (6 bases). CDR1 is DFQATT and CDR2 is SNEGSKA in the germline V gene (reference sequence). V lost 5 bases and J lost 2, with 16 bases in between. This CDR3 has 14 residues. In DNA form, the CDR3 reads TGCAGTGCTTATGGGACGGGAGAGGCCTACGAGCAGTACTTC. Amino acids: CSAYGTGEAYEQYF.

This chain connects TRBV6-2 or TRBV6-3 to TRBJ2-7; D gene ambiguous. CDR1 is MNHEY and CDR2 is SVGEGT in the germline V gene. This CDR3 is 17 amino acids long. Trimming took off 2 bases at V and 2 bases at J, with 19 bases between the two ends. CDR3 protein: CASSYPRGVGYAYEQYF. CDR3 in DNA: TGTGCCAGCAGTTACCCCCGCGGTGTAGGGTACGCCTACGAGCAGTACTTC.

This clonotype has only a few counts. This rearrangement joins TRBV20-1 to TRBJ1-6; D unclear. The CDR3 covers 13 residues. The ends were cut back, 6 bases at V and 0 bases at J, with 6 bases in the middle. Germline assignment: CDR1 DFQATT and CDR2 SNEGSKA (reference sequence). The CDR3 loop reads CSALSSYNSPLHF. As DNA, the CDR3 is TGCAGTGCCCTGAGCTCCTATAATTCACCCCTCCACTTT.

The rearrangement uses TRBV11-2 and TRBJ2-7, with 10 bases aligning to TRBD2. The CDR3 has 15 amino acids. After removal of 3 bases from V and 2 bases from J, the junction contained 4 bases not matched to a gene. CDR1 is SGHAT and CDR2 is FQNNGV in the germline V gene. DNA of the CDR3: TGTGCCAGCAGCTTGGAGCGGGGGGGGACCTACGAGCAGTACTTC. This gives the protein CASSLERGGTYEQYF.

V and J are TRBV12-3 or TRBV12-4 and TRBJ2-3; D remains ambiguous. V was shortened by 2 bases and J by 5 bases, with 8 bases between the two germline ends. The CDR3 length is 13 residues. CDR3 region: CASSLFLGDTQYF. The CDR3 DNA sequence: TGTGCCAGCAGTTTATTTTTAGGAGATACGCAGTATTTT.

This chain joins TRBV29-1 and TRBJ2-1, with 11 nucleotides matching TRBD2. CDR1 is SQVTM, CDR2 ANQGSEA, per germline. CDR3 size: 12 residues. CDR3 sequence: CTGTSGYNEQFF. For the CDR3, the DNA is TGCACCGGGACTAGCGGATACAATGAGCAGTTCTTC.

The rearrangement links TRBV7-2 to TRBJ2-7; D assignment may be TRBD1 or TRBD2 (5 bases each). The germline V gene encodes CDR1 SGHTA and CDR2 FQGNSA. The CDR3 is 13 amino acids. Trimming pared 5 bases from V and 5 bases from J, leaving 13 bases between. The DNA for the CDR3 is TGTGCCAGCAGCCACGTGGGGCGGGACGAGCAGTACTTC. It encodes CASSHVGRDEQYF.

Many counts were recorded for this clonotype. Here the CDR3 reads CASSRDRGTNEKLFF. CDR3 DNA sequence: TGCGCCAGCAGCAGAGACAGGGGAACTAATGAAAAACTGTTTTTT. This chain uses TRBV5-1 with TRBJ1-4, with 8 bases that match TRBD1. The CDR3 consists of 15 residues. Germline V gene lookup returns CDR1 SGHRS and CDR2 YFSETQ. The J segment lost 1 base and the V segment lost 4 bases, leaving 3 bases of the junction unmatched.

This clonotype was counted between two and nine times. The chain employs TRBV5-1 and TRBJ2-7, with D possibly TRBD2 on 5 matching bases. The CDR3 has 13 residues. The V end lost 0 bases, the J end lost 7 bases, and 11 bases lay between the germline ends. Germline values: CDR1 SGHRS, CDR2 YFSETQ. CDR3 in amino acids: CASSLDGVGEQYF. The CDR3 nucleotides read TGCGCCAGCAGCTTGGACGGGGTGGGGGAGCAGTACTTC.

This clonotype was seen only a few times. The genes are TRBV20-1 and TRBJ1-2, with D unclear. V was clipped by 3 bases and J by 6 bases, with 11 bases between them. CDR1 and CDR2 from the germline V gene are DFQATT and SNEGSKA (reference sequence). This CDR3 contains 12 residues. CDR3 sequence reads: CSASGQRDGYTF. Written as DNA, the CDR3 is TGCAGTGCTAGCGGCCAGCGAGATGGCTACACCTTC.

CDR3 bases: TGCGCCAGCAGCCGCACCAGGGGGGCAACTAATGAAAAACTGTTTTTT. Translating it yields CASSRTRGATNEKLFF. V is TRBV4-3 and J is TRBJ1-4, with TRBD1 matching 7 bases. The ends lost 4 bases at V and 0 bases at J; junction bases unmatched: 5. Germline V lookup: CDR1 LGHNA, CDR2 YSLEER. The length of the CDR3 is 16 residues.

J is TRBJ2-1 and V is TRBV7-2; D may be TRBD2 (6 bases). The germline V gene encodes CDR1 SGHTA and CDR2 FQGNSA. V dropped 6 bases and J dropped 7 bases, with 13 bases sitting between them. The CDR3 loop spans 13 amino acids. Written as DNA, the CDR3 is TGTGCCAGCAGTCCAATCCTAGCGAATGAGCAGTTCTTC. Its protein is CASSPILANEQFF.

This clonotype was found many times. One end of the junction fails to match germline, which may point to a read error. The chain couples TRBV12-3 or TRBV12-4 to TRBJ1-5; tentatively, D is TRBD1 (6 bases). The CDR3 contains 13 residues. Written as DNA, the CDR3 is TGTGCCAGCAGGTTAGCAGGGGATCAGCCCCAGCATTTT. Its protein is CASRLAGDQPQHF.

In this sample, this clonotype turned up a few times. The genes are TRBV7-2 and TRBJ2-3, with D unresolved. This CDR3 has 15 residues. V gave up 5 bases and J gave up 2 bases, with 14 bases separating them. Germline V CDR1 and CDR2: SGHTA, FQGNSA. This chain's CDR3 is CASSPFVRTTDTQYF. Written as DNA, the CDR3 is TGTGCCAGCAGCCCATTCGTCAGGACCACAGATACGCAGTATTTT.

The sample holds many counts of this clonotype. CDR3 in DNA: TGTGCCAGCTCACCATCGAGCGGGGAGCTGTTTTTT. This codes for CASSPSSGELFF. This chain links TRBV18 with TRBJ2-2, with D hard to call. Germline V CDR1 and CDR2: KGHSH, LQKENI. The CDR3 covers 12 residues. The ends were cut back, 2 bases at V and 7 bases at J, with 5 bases in the middle.

This clonotype has a count of ten or more. J is TRBJ1-3 and V is TRBV11-2; TRBD1 matches at 7 bases. The CDR3 length is 14 residues. The V gene's germline CDR1 is SGHAT and CDR2 FQNNGV. V lost 1 base, J lost 3 bases, and 0 bases stayed unmatched. The CDR3 bases are TGTGCCAGCAGCTTAGGGACAGGTGGAAACACCATATATTTT. Encoded protein: CASSLGTGGNTIYF.

The sample holds one count of this clonotype. The genes are TRBV5-6 and TRBJ2-4; D tentatively reads TRBD1 or TRBD2 (7 bases each). Germline V CDR1 and CDR2: SGHDT, YYEEEE. CDR3 length equals 15 residues. V lost 4 bases and J lost 7, with 18 bases in between. CDR3 loop: CASSRSTGRANIQYF. The DNA of the CDR3 is TGTGCCAGCAGCCGGTCGACAGGGAGGGCGAACATTCAGTACTTC. Together with reference TRBV5-6 and TRBJ2-4, the CDR3 gives the full variable domain: DAGVTQSPTHLIKTRGQQVTLRCSPKSGHDTVSWYQQALGQGPQFIFQYYEEEERQRGNFPDRFSGHQFPNYSSELNVNALLLGDSALYLCASSRSTGRANIQYFGAGTRLSVL.

The genes are TRBV2 and TRBJ2-6; 10 bases line up with TRBD2. CDR1 and CDR2 (germline): SNHLY, FYNNEI. J lost 3 bases, V lost 5 bases, and 1 base had no gene match. The CDR3 spans 15 residues. CDR3 amino acids: CASSRTSGGANVLTF. CDR3 in DNA: TGTGCCAGCAGTCGGACTAGCGGTGGGGCCAACGTCCTGACTTTC.

The chain combines TRBV7-9 with TRBJ2-7; D call uncertain. The CDR3 is 14 amino acids. Trimming removed 1 base at V and 0 bases at J, with 7 bases between. Germline CDR1 reads SEHNR; CDR2 reads FQNEAQ (reference sequence). CDR3 coding DNA: TGTGCCAGCAGCTTAGGACTCGACTCCTACGAGCAGTACTTC. Protein product: CASSLGLDSYEQYF. Using reference TRBV7-9 and TRBJ2-7 for the parts outside the CDR3, the full variable domain is DTGVSQNPRHKITKRGQNVTFRCDPISEHNRLYWYRQTLGQGPEFLTYFQNEAQLEKSRLLSDRFSAERPKGSFSTLEIQRTEQGDSAMYLCASSLGLDSYEQYFGPGTRLTVT.

This clonotype was detected only a few times. The chain has TRBV27 and TRBJ1-2; a weak D match, TRBD1 (6 bases). Germline lookup yields CDR1 MNHEY and CDR2 SMNVEV (reference sequence). V was cut by 2 bases and J by 4 bases, with 11 bases left in between. This CDR3 contains 14 residues. The CDR3 is CASSLSGQIYGYTF. The CDR3 DNA follows: TGTGCCAGCAGTTTAAGCGGACAGATCTATGGCTACACCTTC.

The chain carries TRBV4-3 and TRBJ2-7; 10 bases are a match to TRBD2. This CDR3 is 15 amino acids long. Germline V CDR1 and CDR2: LGHNA, YSLEER. The J segment lost 4 bases and the V segment lost 1 base, leaving 4 bases of the junction unmatched. The CDR3 region has the DNA TGCGCCAGCAGCCAAGTTGCTAGCGGGGGTTACGAGCAGTACTTC. Its protein is CASSQVASGGYEQYF.

This clonotype was recorded a few times. This chain connects TRBV20-1 to TRBJ2-7, with D perhaps matching TRBD1 (5 bases). The length of the CDR3 is 12 residues. Germline V gene sequence: CDR1 DFQATT, CDR2 SNEGSKA (reference sequence). V lost 1 base and J lost 4, with 8 bases in between. The CDR3 DNA reads TGCAGTGCTAGAGGCAGGGAATACGAGCAGTACTTC. Its protein product is CSARGREYEQYF.

A few counts support this clonotype. The CDR3 end shows no conserved phenylalanine or tryptophan, and so a read error is likely. The DNA is left out, because the CDR3 cannot be placed on it with certainty; the CDR3 is given as TCRdb lists it. The rearrangement joins TRBV20-1 to TRBJ1-1; no check of the table's D call, TRBD1, against the DNA was made. The germline CDR1 and CDR2 sequences are DFQATT and SNEGSKA (reference sequence). The CDR3 length is 12 residues, termini included. The CDR3 sequence is CSASSPGTEVSI.

This clonotype has only a few counts. The chain links TRBV9 to TRBJ2-1; D is possibly TRBD1 (6 bases). Trimming shortened V by 2 bases and J by 8 bases, and 11 bases separated the two germline ends. The germline V gene has CDR1 SGDLS and CDR2 YYNGEE. This CDR3 is built from 13 residues. DNA of the CDR3: TGTGCCAGCAGCGTCCTACAGGGCTATGAGCAGTTCTTC. It specifies CASSVLQGYEQFF.

This clonotype was seen more than once but under ten times. The chain uses TRBV5-1 and TRBJ2-7; 8 bases align to TRBD1. Germline loops: CDR1 SGHRS, CDR2 YFSETQ. V lost 0 bases, J lost 5 bases, and 4 bases stayed unmatched. The CDR3 runs 14 residues. In DNA, the CDR3 is TGCGCCAGCAGCTTGGGGACAGGGTTCCACGAGCAGTACTTC. It is translated as CASSLGTGFHEQYF.